The clone carrying this T cell receptor (beta chain) came up a few times. Sequencing used immunoSEQ v3. Produced via immunoSEQ multiplex PCR; TCRdb's table is partial and in-frame only. The table shows more than 45,000 clones, with around 87% occurring only once. This specimen belongs to a study of TIL therapy for anti-PD-1-resistant metastatic lung cancer. J lost 3 bases, V lost 4 bases, and 14 bases had no gene match. The CDR3 totals 17 residues. The germline V gene has CDR1 SGHTA and CDR2 FQGNSA. Stated time point: pre-treatment sample, taken before nivolumab and TIL therapy. The receptor's source is a person between 25 and 80 years old with non-small cell lung cancer. This chain joins TRBV7-2 and TRBJ2-7, with 8 bases fitting TRBD1. This specimen consisted of blood, obtained at baseline. The CDR3 DNA sequence: TGTGCCAGCAGCTCACATCTCGGGGACAGGACGTACTACGAGCAGTACTTC. It yields the protein CASSSHLGDRTYYEQYF.